Given below is one T cell receptor (beta chain) in context. Recruited during active infection, patients (from Seattle) were subsequently followed longitudinally. The V gene's germline CDR1 is DFQATT and CDR2 SNEGSKA (reference sequence). This CDR3 comprises 12 residues. The V gene lost 3 bases and the J gene lost 10 bases, with 13 bases spanning the gap. This record belongs to a study of blood T cell repertoires in COVID-19. Across the whole study: Sites across the United States, Italy and Spain contributed samples from acute and convalescent COVID-19.

Methods used by the authors: Counts of nucleated cells, estimated from reference gene primer amplification, were obtained. The data were produced by immunoSEQ multiplex PCR, yet TCRdb's version contains in-frame clones alone and is incomplete. V and J calls and clone size are given by that table; D and trimming were obtained from the DNA. This repertoire shows about 150,000 clones, roughly 81% found once; its top ten account for 7.5% to 8.5%. The gene calls are TRBV20-1 and TRBJ2-1; TRBD2 is a possible D gene (5 bases). The material sequenced was peripheral blood. The receptor's source is a woman in her sixties or seventies with COVID-19, enrolled during active disease. CDR3: CSASRMRGEQFF. In DNA form, the CDR3 reads TGCAGTGCTAGTAGGATGAGAGGGGAGCAGTTCTTC.